This T cell receptor (beta chain) was sequenced for a study of cytomegalovirus exposure and HLA in healthy donors. Study-level results: Rarity held for most TCR sequences, but there were some public TCRs that occurred in many donors.

This CDR3 spans 15 amino acids. V shed 5 bases and J 2 bases; nucleotides not matched to a gene: 6. Germline V gene lookup returns CDR1 SGHTA and CDR2 FQGNSA. 13 Jbeta primers and 60 Vbeta primers were used for the PCR. Generated by immunoSEQ multiplex PCR, the TCRdb table keeps only in-frame clones and is missing some. The repertoire includes some 93,000 clones, approximately 80% of them detected once, and approximately 3.8% sits in the top ten. As concerns this clone: Its antigen remains unidentified.

The chain combines TRBV7-2 with TRBJ2-5; TRBD1 matches at 9 bases. The source of this sequence is a man aged 45-65 years in good health and CMV-seronegative. Sequenced sample: PBMCs. As DNA, the CDR3 is TGTGCCAGCAGCACCCGGACAGGGGCTCAAGAGACCCAGTACTTC. Protein product: CASSTRTGAQETQYF.